Each of the 27 T cell receptor beta chains below was sequenced from the same sample in a study of CD8 T cells in Susac syndrome. Roughly 0.45 to 1 ug RNA was reverse transcribed with random hexamers. TCRdb re-analysed the immunoSEQ multiplex PCR reads in MiXCR, keeping a single row per CDR3 protein. This sample has 110,000 to 150,000 distinct CDR3 sequences, with 94% found just once. Specimen: CD8+ T cells from PBMCs. The receptors were sampled from a human donor in good health.

The chain is built from TRBV23-1 and TRBJ1-1, with TRBD1 matching 7 bases. TRBV23-1 counts as an open reading frame of uncertain function. CDR3 length: 12 residues. This chain's CDR3 is CRGREWNTEAFF. The DNA for the CDR3 is TGCAGGGGGCGAGAATGGAACACTGAAGCTTTCTTT.

V gene TRBV20-1 combines with J gene TRBJ1-1, with D possibly TRBD1 on 6 matching bases. There are 11 residues in the CDR3. Trimming removed 4 bases from V and 8 bases from J, with 11 bases in between. Germline V gene lookup returns CDR1 DFQATT and CDR2 SNEGSKA (reference sequence). DNA of the CDR3: TGCAGTGCTATTAGGACAGACGAAGCTTTCTTT. It encodes CSAIRTDEAFF.

This chain joins TRBV27 and TRBJ2-1; 8 bases agree with TRBD2. V trimming: 5 bases; J trimming: 6 bases; junction bases outside the gene matches: 6. Looked up from germline, CDR1 is MNHEY and CDR2 is SMNVEV (reference sequence). The CDR3 covers 14 residues. CDR3 protein: CASSMGLGGNEQFF. Here the CDR3 DNA reads TGTGCCAGCAGTATGGGACTAGGGGGCAATGAGCAGTTCTTC.

This chain links TRBV9 with TRBJ1-1; TRBD1 is a possible D gene (6 bases). Germline CDR1 SGDLS, CDR2 YYNGEE. This CDR3 has 14 residues. V was trimmed by 4 bases and J by 2 bases, leaving 12 bases between them. DNA for the CDR3: TGTGCCAGCAGCTCCGGGGGGCGAAACACTGAAGCTTTCTTT. It yields the protein CASSSGGRNTEAFF.

The chain is built from TRBV6-1 and TRBJ2-2; D possibly corresponds to TRBD2 (5 bases). Trimming stripped 6 bases from V and 2 bases from J, with 25 bases between. The V gene's germline CDR1 is MNHNS and CDR2 SASEGT. CDR3 length: 19 amino acids. CDR3 region: CASSREVFYSAANTGELFF. In nucleotides, the CDR3 is TGTGCCAGCAGCAGAGAGGTCTTCTATAGCGCCGCCAACACCGGGGAGCTGTTTTTT.

The chain recombines TRBV20-1 with TRBJ2-7; 13 bases are a match to TRBD2. Trimming removed 5 bases from V and 4 bases from J; junction bases left unmatched: 5. The CDR3 spans 14 residues. In germline, CDR1 is DFQATT, CDR2 SNEGSKA (reference sequence). This chain's CDR3 is CSARRTSGSYEQYF. For the CDR3, the DNA is TGCAGTGCTCGAAGGACTAGCGGGAGTTACGAGCAGTACTTC.

The chain employs TRBV5-4 and TRBJ2-7, with 11 positions matching TRBD1. V dropped 4 bases and J dropped 4; count of bases not matched to a gene: 7. Germline CDR1 reads SGHNT; CDR2 reads YYREEE (reference sequence). This CDR3 region has 15 residues. The CDR3 DNA reads TGTGCCAGCAGCCCGTGGGACAGGGGGGCATACGAGCAGTACTTC. Its protein product is CASSPWDRGAYEQYF.

J is TRBJ2-1 and V is TRBV29-1, with 10 nucleotides matching TRBD2. The V segment lost 6 bases and the J segment 4 bases; nucleotides outside the gene matches: 3. The CDR3 has 13 residues. Germline V CDR1 and CDR2: SQVTM, ANQGSEA. Written as DNA, the CDR3 is TGCAGCGTGGGGACTAGCGCGTACAATGAGCAGTTCTTC. This translates into CSVGTSAYNEQFF.

The chain couples TRBV4-1 to TRBJ1-5; D gene unclear. The CDR3 sequence is 13 residues long. CDR1 is MGHRA and CDR2 is YSYEKL in the germline V gene. V was trimmed by 3 bases and J by 6 bases, leaving 9 bases between them. The CDR3 reads CASSHAVGQPQHF. CDR3 in DNA: TGCGCCAGCAGCCACGCTGTGGGTCAGCCCCAGCATTTT.

The chain is built from TRBV27 and TRBJ2-3; 7 bases are shared with TRBD1. This CDR3 region has 16 residues. V dropped 5 bases and J dropped 2; count of bases not matched to a gene: 10. The germline CDR1 and CDR2 sequences are MNHEY and SMNVEV (reference sequence). CDR3: CASSPHGTDLTDTQYF. Written as DNA, the CDR3 is TGTGCCAGCAGTCCCCATGGGACAGATCTCACAGATACGCAGTATTTT.

The chain links TRBV28 to TRBJ2-7; D possibly matches TRBD1 or TRBD2 (5 bases each). Trimming removed 2 bases from V and 3 bases from J, with 17 bases in between. Germline CDR1 and CDR2: MDHEN and SYDVKM. This CDR3 is 16 amino acids long. The CDR3 region has the DNA TGTGCCAGCAGTTTACGCATAGGGACCAATGACTACGAGCAGTACTTC. Translation gives CASSLRIGTNDYEQYF.

A few counts support this clonotype. This chain connects TRBV12-3 or TRBV12-4 to TRBJ2-1, with 8 bases fitting TRBD1. There are 14 residues in the CDR3. V lost 5 bases to trimming and J lost 4 bases; unmatched junction nucleotides: 4. The CDR3 is CASSPWTGYNEQFF. As DNA, the CDR3 is TGTGCCAGCAGTCCCTGGACAGGGTACAATGAGCAGTTCTTC.

The chain recombines TRBV27 with TRBJ2-1; 9 bases are a match to TRBD2. Germline values: CDR1 MNHEY, CDR2 SMNVEV (reference sequence). The length of the CDR3 is 14 residues. V was clipped by 7 bases and J by 8 bases; unmatched bases: 9. CDR3 coding DNA: TGTGCCAGCAACCTTAGCGGGAGTAAAGATGAGCAGTTCTTC. The encoded protein is CASNLSGSKDEQFF.

V gene TRBV7-6 combines with J gene TRBJ2-1, with 7 bases aligning to TRBD2. V lost 2 bases and J lost 2; bases outside the gene matches: 9. The germline V gene encodes CDR1 SGHVS and CDR2 FNYEAQ. This CDR3 has 17 residues. The CDR3 DNA reads TGTGCCAGCAGCTTAACCCCTCCAGGGACTACCTACAATGAGCAGTTCTTC. Amino acid sequence: CASSLTPPGTTYNEQFF.

V is TRBV7-8 and J is TRBJ2-7, with D possibly matching TRBD2 (5 bases). Germline V gene sequence: CDR1 SGHVS, CDR2 FQNEAQ. The germline V and J ends were trimmed by 0 bases and 9 bases, with 12 bases remaining between them. CDR3 length: 13 residues. The CDR3 bases are TGTGCCAGCAGCTTAGCGGAGGAGGATTCGCAGTACTTC. Protein product: CASSLAEEDSQYF.

The chain links TRBV28 to TRBJ1-4; no definite D call. Trimming removed 7 bases from V and 0 bases from J, with 12 bases in between. The CDR3 is 15 amino acids. Germline V CDR1 and CDR2: MDHEN, SYDVKM. CDR3 amino acids: CASTQDASTNEKLFF. The CDR3 DNA is TGTGCCAGCACCCAGGACGCCTCAACTAATGAAAAACTGTTTTTT.

The chain links TRBV4-3 to TRBJ2-3; 11 bases agree with TRBD2. The J segment lost 6 bases and the V segment lost 5 bases, leaving 10 bases of the junction unmatched. The germline V gene has CDR1 LGHNA and CDR2 YSLEER. The CDR3 is 16 residues long. The DNA of the CDR3 is TGCGCCAGCAGCACAAGACTAGCGGGAACGAGGGATACGCAGTATTTT. Encoded protein: CASSTRLAGTRDTQYF.

This chain connects TRBV6-5 to TRBJ2-1, with 12 nucleotides matching TRBD2. CDR1 and CDR2 from the germline V gene are MNHEY and SVGAGI. The V gene end was trimmed by 0 bases and the J gene end by 6 bases; junction bases not matched to a gene: 0. CDR3 length equals 15 residues. CDR3 sequence reads: CASSYSTSGSNEQFF. CDR3 DNA sequence: TGTGCCAGCAGTTACTCGACTAGCGGGAGCAATGAGCAGTTCTTC.

CDR3 DNA sequence: TGTGCCAGCAGCTTAGGCAGCTACGACGAGCAGTACTTC. It codes for CASSLGSYDEQYF. V is TRBV7-3 and J is TRBJ2-7; D remains unclear. Germline V CDR1 and CDR2: SGHTA, FQGTGA. This CDR3 spans 13 amino acids. V shed 2 bases and J shed 5 bases, with 10 bases lying between them.

The chain is built from TRBV27 and TRBJ2-7; 8 nucleotides align to TRBD2. CDR1 is MNHEY, CDR2 SMNVEV, per germline (reference sequence). Trimming removed 4 bases from V and 5 bases from J; junction bases left unmatched: 7. CDR3 length: 14 amino acids. In nucleotides, the CDR3 is TGTGCCAGCAGTTCCAAGCGGGAGACGGACGAGCAGTACTTC. Its protein product is CASSSKRETDEQYF.

V and J are TRBV28 and TRBJ2-3; TRBD2 is a possible D gene (5 bases). V shed 0 bases and J shed 4 bases, with 5 bases lying between them. This CDR3 has 13 residues. The germline V gene has CDR1 MDHEN and CDR2 SYDVKM. CDR3 in DNA: TGTGCCAGCAGTTTATGGAGGGCAGATACGCAGTATTTT. The encoded protein is CASSLWRADTQYF. The full variable domain, with the rest looked up from reference TRBV28 and TRBJ2-3, is DVKVTQSSRYLVKRTGEKVFLECVQDMDHENMFWYRQDPGLGLRLIYFSYDVKMKEKGDIPEGYSVSREKKERFSLILESASTNQTSMYLCASSLWRADTQYFGPGTRLTVL.

V and J are TRBV12-3 or TRBV12-4 and TRBJ2-7; 11 bases line up with TRBD1. V shed 6 bases, J shed 3 bases, and the junction held 4 bases outside the gene matches. The length of the CDR3 is 14 residues. In DNA, the CDR3 is TGTGCCAGCAGATCCGGGACAGGGGGCTACGAGCAGTACTTC. It is translated as CASRSGTGGYEQYF.

J is TRBJ2-5 and V is TRBV30; no definite D call. The V gene's germline CDR1 is GTSNPN and CDR2 SVGIG (reference sequence). The CDR3 sequence is 13 residues long. Trimming cost V 0 bases and J 2 bases, with 7 bases left between them. The CDR3, as DNA: TGTGCCTGGAGTGTGTACGGGCAAGAGACCCAGTACTTC. Amino acids: CAWSVYGQETQYF.

The rearrangement uses TRBV12-3 or TRBV12-4 and TRBJ1-2; TRBD1 aligns across 7 bases. Germline trimming cut 3 bases from V and 6 bases from J; bases unmatched to any gene: 4. There are 13 residues in the CDR3. Here the CDR3 DNA reads TGTGCCAGCAGTTTGGGGACAGCTGATGGCTACACCTTC. Protein sequence: CASSLGTADGYTF.

This sequence joins TRBV27 and TRBJ2-7, with D possibly called TRBD1 or TRBD2 (5 bases each). Trimming took 7 bases from V and 6 from J, leaving 13 bases between them. Germline CDR1 reads MNHEY; CDR2 reads SMNVEV (reference sequence). The CDR3 covers 12 residues. The CDR3 coding sequence is TGTGCCAGCACTAATGGGGGTCTCGAGCAGTACTTC. This encodes CASTNGGLEQYF.

V and J are TRBV27 and TRBJ2-7; the D gene is possibly TRBD1 (5 bases). V lost 3 bases, J lost 2 bases, and 14 bases lay in between. The CDR3 sequence is 15 residues long. CDR1 and CDR2 (germline): MNHEY, SMNVEV (reference sequence). The CDR3 sequence: CASSFVPGQAYEQYF. Written as DNA, the CDR3 is TGTGCCAGCAGTTTCGTCCCAGGGCAAGCCTACGAGCAGTACTTC.

This chain connects TRBV27 to TRBJ1-4; possible D gene TRBD1, 5 bases. V dropped 2 bases and J dropped 5 bases, with 12 bases sitting between them. Germline V gene lookup returns CDR1 MNHEY and CDR2 SMNVEV (reference sequence). The CDR3 is made up of 15 amino acids. CDR3 loop: CASSLVAGSNEKLFF. The CDR3 nucleotides are TGTGCCAGCAGTTTAGTAGCAGGGTCAAATGAAAAACTGTTTTTT.